Here is one TCR beta chain with its context. This clonotype was counted ten times or more. The target of this receptor is not known. Qualities for individual bases were not recorded, and no much larger clone is one base off. There are 16 amino acids in the CDR3, from cysteine to phenylalanine inclusive. Just the 48-base CDR3 DNA is kept, in frame starting at base 1. CDR1 and CDR2 (KGHDR, SFDVKD) derive from the germline V gene. From V the trimming removes 4 bases and from J it removes 4 bases, while the gene matches leave 5 bases of the junction unaccounted for. Profiling of TCR beta VDJ combinations and CDR3 sequences used genomic DNA as the template. An Illumina HiSeq 2000 was used for TCR repertoire sequencing. In the paper's pipeline: Repertoire assessment relied on Simpson's diversity index, CDR3 size and DJ length profiles, and TRBV/TRBJ rearrangement plots. The most abundant DNA sequence in the deep sequencing data was taken as the immunodominant clone. CDR3 amino acid sequences were checked for sharing between subjects and were compared against published repertoires and the VDJdb database. TCRdb's own reprocessing of the public reads used fastp at Q25 and MiXCR and kept productive beta chains. Merged by CDR3 protein, the rows form single entries marked with the most common genes and DNA. The V and J calls reflect TCRdb's pipeline rather than the authors' work. Within this sample are about 68,000 distinct CDR3 sequences, with around half of them counted one time only. The ten largest clones take up approximately 8.6% of the sample.

This entry comes from a study of CD8+CD57+ T cells in acquired aplastic anemia (dated by TCRdb to between 2017 and 2018). Describing the broader study: A mean of approximately 3 ug of DNA, ranging from about 0.19 to 30 ug, was extracted from sorted CD4+ and CD8+ cells. Healthy donor samples averaged about 10 million reads for CD4+ and under 14 million for CD8+ cells. Study-wide conclusions, independent of this receptor: Between patients and healthy controls, no significant difference in CD8+ Simpson's diversity was found (P=0.060). About 30 CD8+ CDR3 sequences were found in both patients and controls but appeared to be highly expressed in patients and within the immunodominant clones of the patients.

In the study, sorted CD4+ and CD8+ blood T cells from patients with severe aplastic anemia and from healthy subjects underwent deep sequencing of TCR repertoires. Ficoll-Paque density gradient centrifugation was used to isolate peripheral blood mononuclear cells. CD4+ and CD8+ T cells were sorted by FACS or magnetic beads before DNA extraction. Input material: sorted CD4+, CD8+, or CD8+CD57+ T cells (not recorded which) from PBMCs. This sequence uses TRBV24-1 and TRBJ2-1, with 11 bases matching TRBD2. The TCR comes from a human donor in good health, serving as a control. The CDR3 here reads CATSEGGLAVYNEQFF. In nucleotides, the sequence is TGTGCCACCAGTGAGGGGGGACTAGCGGTATACAATGAGCAGTTCTTC.